Included here is one T cell receptor (beta chain) sequence, with context. Its antigen is unidentified. This specimen belongs to a study of T cell repertoires in cytomegalovirus infection. Study overall: Evidence of both CMV infection and a matching HLA type came from public TCR beta signatures.

Regarding the study as a whole: Ex vivo responses were dominated by HLA-C-restricted CMV-specific TCR beta clonotypes. Cumulative public TCR beta family frequency identified CMV carriers with the relevant HLA.

There are 12 residues in the CDR3. Germline-derived CDR1 and CDR2 are MDHEN and SYDVKM. V was clipped by 6 bases and J by 8 bases; unmatched bases: 6. TCRdb analysed the reads with MiXCR anew, one entry per CDR3 protein. This sample has 250,000 or so distinct CDR3 sequences, with roughly 12% found just once. The sample was PBMCs. This clonotype originated in a human donor in good health (CMV status not recorded). Some clones in this sample may be carry-over from other donors' samples. The chain recombines TRBV28 with TRBJ1-2, with 7 positions matching TRBD1. The CDR3 protein is CASSDRVEGYTF. CDR3 nucleotide sequence: TGTGCCAGCAGCGACAGGGTGGAAGGCTACACCTTC.